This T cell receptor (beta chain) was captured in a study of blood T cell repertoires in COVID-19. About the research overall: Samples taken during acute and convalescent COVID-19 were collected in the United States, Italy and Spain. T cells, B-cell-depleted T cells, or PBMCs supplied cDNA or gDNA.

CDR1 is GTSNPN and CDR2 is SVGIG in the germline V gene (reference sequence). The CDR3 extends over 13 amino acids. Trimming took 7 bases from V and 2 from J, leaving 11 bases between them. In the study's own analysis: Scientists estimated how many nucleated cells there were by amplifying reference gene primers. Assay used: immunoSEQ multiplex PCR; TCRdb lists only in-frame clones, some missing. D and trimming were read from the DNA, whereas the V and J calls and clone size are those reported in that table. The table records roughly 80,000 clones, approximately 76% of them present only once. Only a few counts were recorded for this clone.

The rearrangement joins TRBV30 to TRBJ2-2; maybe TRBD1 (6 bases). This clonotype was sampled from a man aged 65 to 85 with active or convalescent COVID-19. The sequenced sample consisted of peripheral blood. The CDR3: CAYRALNTGELFF. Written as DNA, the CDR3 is TGTGCCTACAGGGCTTTAAACACCGGGGAGCTGTTTTTT.